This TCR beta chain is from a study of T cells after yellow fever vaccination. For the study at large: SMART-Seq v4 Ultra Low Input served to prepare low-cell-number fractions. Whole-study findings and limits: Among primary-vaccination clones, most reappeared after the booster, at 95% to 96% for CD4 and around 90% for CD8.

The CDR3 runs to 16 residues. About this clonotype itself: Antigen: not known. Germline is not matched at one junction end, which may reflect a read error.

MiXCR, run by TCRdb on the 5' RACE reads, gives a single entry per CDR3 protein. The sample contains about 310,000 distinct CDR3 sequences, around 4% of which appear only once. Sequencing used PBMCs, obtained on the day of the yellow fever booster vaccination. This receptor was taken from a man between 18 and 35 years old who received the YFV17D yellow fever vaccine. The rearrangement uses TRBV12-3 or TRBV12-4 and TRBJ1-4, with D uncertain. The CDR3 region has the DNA TGTGCCAGCAGTTTACGGGTTTCAGCAACTAATGAAAAACTGATTTTT. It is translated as CASSLRVSATNEKLIF.